The 27 T cell receptor beta chains below all came from one sample that was sequenced in a study of CD8 T cells in ankylosing spondylitis. These receptors' antigens are unknown. In TCRdb, the 5' RACE reads were re-called with MiXCR into one record per CDR3 protein. In the table there are hundreds of thousands of distinct CDR3 sequences, about 18% of which are singletons. Study-wide findings and caveats: About 8 highly homologous variants made up a TCR beta motif, and this motif appeared characteristic of ankylosing spondylitis blood.

Sequencing input: blood, either unsorted or a sorted T cell fraction (not recorded which). Source of these receptors: a male donor with ankylosing spondylitis.

This clonotype came up many times. The chain combines TRBV29-1 with TRBJ2-5, with unresolved D. The V gene lost 6 bases and the J gene lost 2 bases, with 16 bases spanning the gap. The CDR3 covers 14 residues. Germline CDR1 SQVTM, CDR2 ANQGSEA. The CDR3 coding sequence is TGCAGCGTATTCGTGCCCTCGTATCAAGAGACCCAGTACTTC. It translates to CSVFVPSYQETQYF.

The V call is TRBV4-2, the J call TRBJ2-7; 8 bases align to TRBD1. The V gene end was trimmed by 3 bases and the J gene end by 4 bases; junction bases not matched to a gene: 8. CDR3 length: 15 residues. CDR1 and CDR2 (germline): LGHNA, YNFKEQ. Here the CDR3 reads CASSHQQGVGYEQYF. The CDR3 region has the DNA TGTGCCAGCAGCCATCAACAGGGGGTGGGTTACGAGCAGTACTTC.

This clonotype was seen more than once but under ten times. The rearrangement uses TRBV4-3 and TRBJ2-1; possibly TRBD2 for D (6 bases). Trimming took 3 bases from V and 3 from J, leaving 15 bases between them. CDR1 is LGHNA and CDR2 is YSLEER in the germline V gene. This CDR3 has 16 residues. The chain's CDR3 is CASSQQTGTYYNEQFF. The CDR3 DNA reads as TGCGCCAGCAGCCAGCAGACCGGGACTTACTACAATGAGCAGTTCTTC.

This clonotype occurred a few times. The rearrangement uses TRBV19 and TRBJ1-2; no clear D gene. The CDR3 extends over 13 amino acids. CDR1 is LNHDA and CDR2 is SQIVND in the germline V gene (reference sequence). The ends were cut back, 2 bases at V and 5 bases at J, with 9 bases in the middle. The CDR3 reads CASSISGVYGYTF. The CDR3, as DNA: TGTGCCAGTAGTATAAGTGGGGTTTATGGCTACACCTTC.

In its sample, this clonotype was seen a few times. The gene calls are TRBV27 and TRBJ2-2; D unclear. Germline V gives CDR1 MNHEY, CDR2 SMNVEV (reference sequence). Trimming shortened V by 5 bases and J by 2 bases, and 15 bases separated the two germline ends. The CDR3 contains 16 residues. The CDR3, as DNA: TGTGCCAGCAGTCCACAGAACAACCTAAACACCGGGGAGCTGTTTTTT. This translates into CASSPQNNLNTGELFF.

V is TRBV29-1 and J is TRBJ2-3; tentative D call: TRBD1 (5 bases). Germline V gene sequence: CDR1 SQVTM, CDR2 ANQGSEA. The CDR3 sequence is 16 residues long. The V end was cut by 3 bases, the J end by 0 bases, with 16 bases between. CDR3 sequence reads: CSVDPRAISSTDTQYF. CDR3 coding DNA: TGCAGCGTTGATCCCAGGGCCATTTCTAGCACAGATACGCAGTATTTT.

This clonotype was recorded a few times. The chain recombines TRBV12-3 or TRBV12-4 with TRBJ1-1; the D is unclear. V shed 5 bases and J shed 11 bases, with 12 bases lying between them. This CDR3 is 11 amino acids long. The CDR3 DNA reads TGTGCCAGCAGTCTCCTGGATGCGGCTTTCTTT. The encoded protein is CASSLLDAAFF.

This clonotype showed up just a few times. The V and J genes are TRBV4-1 and TRBJ2-2, with D unresolved. The V end was cut by 1 base, the J end by 4 bases, with 7 bases between. Germline V CDR1 and CDR2: MGHRA, YSYEKL. The CDR3 contains 14 residues. CDR3 sequence (DNA): TGCGCCAGCAGCCAAGGAGTCGGCACCGGGGAGCTGTTTTTT. Protein product: CASSQGVGTGELFF.

This clonotype was detected a few times. This chain uses TRBV4-1 with TRBJ2-7; the D gene could be TRBD1 or TRBD2 (6 bases each). Germline V CDR1 and CDR2: MGHRA, YSYEKL. This CDR3 is built from 16 residues. V dropped 1 base and J dropped 5 bases, with 18 bases sitting between them. CDR3 nucleotide sequence: TGCGCCAGCAGCCAAGTTCACGGGGGCGGCAGGGACGAGCAGTACTTC. The encoded protein is CASSQVHGGGRDEQYF.

The rearrangement joins TRBV20-1 to TRBJ2-7; tentatively, D is TRBD1 (6 bases). Germline V gene sequence: CDR1 DFQATT, CDR2 SNEGSKA (reference sequence). V gave up 0 bases and J gave up 0 bases, with 27 bases separating them. This CDR3 region has 20 residues. Written as DNA, the CDR3 is TGCAGTGCTAGAGACCCCGAGGGGACAATGGGCATTGAAAGCTCCTACGAGCAGTACTTC. This translates into CSARDPEGTMGIESSYEQYF.

Turning to this clonotype: Since the CDR3 does not end with the conserved phenylalanine or tryptophan, this likely comes from a read error. The chain combines TRBV11-1 with TRBJ1-1; D is unclear. This CDR3 has 11 residues. Germline assignment: CDR1 SGHAT and CDR2 FQDESV (reference sequence). The V end was cut by 4 bases, the J end by 5 bases, with 5 bases between. This CDR3 is CASSYGTEAFL. CDR3 bases: TGTGCCAGCAGCTATGGTACTGAAGCTTTCTTG.

This clonotype showed up just a few times. V gene TRBV5-1 combines with J gene TRBJ2-7, with TRBD2 matching 9 bases. The germline V gene encodes CDR1 SGHRS and CDR2 YFSETQ. Trimming removed 0 bases from V and 0 bases from J; junction bases left unmatched: 1. The CDR3 loop spans 15 amino acids. The CDR3 spells CASSLGLAVSYEQYF. CDR3 DNA: TGCGCCAGCAGCTTGGGACTAGCGGTCTCCTACGAGCAGTACTTC.

The J gene is TRBJ2-5, the V gene TRBV12-3 or TRBV12-4; D uncertain. V lost 2 bases, J lost 7 bases, and 17 bases lay in between. CDR3 length: 15 residues. CDR3 nucleotides: TGTGCCAGCAGTTTAAAGGCCGGCACCGAAGGGACCCAGTACTTC. The encoded protein is CASSLKAGTEGTQYF.

This chain joins TRBV20-1 and TRBJ2-7, with TRBD2 matching over 8 bases. Germline V gene lookup returns CDR1 DFQATT and CDR2 SNEGSKA (reference sequence). The CDR3 has 13 residues. V shed 5 bases and J 5 bases; nucleotides not matched to a gene: 8. This chain's CDR3 is CSARMGLVNEQYF. CDR3 coding DNA: TGCAGTGCTCGAATGGGACTAGTCAACGAGCAGTACTTC.

This clonotype has just a few counts. The rearrangement links TRBV28 to TRBJ2-1, with 9 bases fitting TRBD2. The CDR3 length is 17 residues. Trimming removed 4 bases from V and 2 bases from J; junction bases left unmatched: 9. Germline CDR1 MDHEN, CDR2 SYDVKM. Here the CDR3 DNA reads TGTGCCAGCAGTTCTACCTTTGCGGGAGGGCCCTACAATGAGCAGTTCTTC. Its protein is CASSSTFAGGPYNEQFF.

This chain joins TRBV29-1 and TRBJ2-7; D is undetermined. This CDR3 has 12 amino acids. Looked up from germline, CDR1 is SQVTM and CDR2 is ANQGSEA. Deletions cut 4 bases from V and 6 bases from J, with 13 bases between. The CDR3 DNA is TGCAGCGTTGTTACTCTACGCGGCGAGCAGTACTTC. Protein product: CSVVTLRGEQYF.

This clonotype was seen ten or more times. The V and J genes are TRBV12-3 or TRBV12-4 and TRBJ2-1, with 11 bases identical to TRBD1. The CDR3 loop spans 16 amino acids. Trimming cost V 5 bases and J 4 bases; bases outside gene matches: 7. CDR3 in DNA: TGTGCCAGCAGTCATACCGGGACAGGGGGTTACAATGAGCAGTTCTTC. Protein sequence: CASSHTGTGGYNEQFF.

The genes are TRBV10-2 and TRBJ2-1, with 10 bases fitting TRBD2. The V and J ends lost 4 bases and 3 bases, in that order; junction bases with no gene match: 3. The CDR3 has 15 amino acids. Germline V gene data show CDR1 as WSHSY and CDR2 as SAAADI. CDR3 DNA sequence: TGCGCCAGCAGTGTCCTAGCGGGGGACTACAATGAGCAGTTCTTC. Translation gives CASSVLAGDYNEQFF.

This clonotype has only a few counts. This chain joins TRBV7-9 and TRBJ2-7, with TRBD2 matching 8 bases. V shed 5 bases, J shed 3 bases, and the junction held 15 bases outside the gene matches. Germline CDR1 SEHNR, CDR2 FQNEAQ (reference sequence). This CDR3 is built from 17 residues. CDR3 in amino acids: CASSLPGGVQTLYEQYF. The DNA of the CDR3 is TGTGCCAGCAGCCTCCCCGGGGGGGTCCAGACCCTCTACGAGCAGTACTTC.

The rearrangement uses TRBV12-3 or TRBV12-4 and TRBJ2-7; D may be TRBD1 (5 bases). The V gene lost 5 bases and the J gene lost 0 bases, with 14 bases spanning the gap. The length of the CDR3 is 15 residues. The CDR3 protein is CASSAPDKPSYEQYF. DNA for the CDR3: TGTGCCAGCAGTGCCCCGGACAAACCCTCCTACGAGCAGTACTTC.

This clonotype was detected ten times or more. The rearrangement uses TRBV5-1 and TRBJ2-5; 7 bases line up with TRBD2. In germline, CDR1 is SGHRS, CDR2 YFSETQ. J gave up 2 bases and V 0 bases, and 7 bases lay outside the gene matches. The CDR3 length is 16 residues. CDR3 sequence reads: CASSLGDYPLQETQYF. For the CDR3, the DNA is TGCGCCAGCAGCTTGGGGGACTACCCTCTACAAGAGACCCAGTACTTC.

This chain connects TRBV2 to TRBJ2-5; tentative D call: TRBD1 (6 bases). The CDR3 spans 13 residues. V dropped 6 bases and J dropped 4 bases, with 12 bases sitting between them. Per the germline V gene, CDR1 is SNHLY and CDR2 is FYNNEI. The CDR3 DNA follows: TGTGCCAGCAGCGCAGAAGGGGGAGAGACCCAGTACTTC. It codes for CASSAEGGETQYF.

This clonotype was detected ten times or more. The chain is built from TRBV12-3 or TRBV12-4 and TRBJ2-2; D gene uncertain. V was trimmed by 4 bases and J by 4 bases, leaving 7 bases between them. CDR3 length: 13 residues. The CDR3 sequence is CASSSEATGELFF. DNA of the CDR3: TGTGCCAGCAGTTCCGAGGCCACCGGGGAGCTGTTTTTT.

The sample holds a few counts of this clonotype. V gene TRBV5-6 combines with J gene TRBJ1-1; TRBD1 might be the D (5 bases). The CDR3 runs 13 residues. Trimming took off 4 bases at V and 11 bases at J, with 18 bases between the two ends. Germline loops: CDR1 SGHDT, CDR2 YYEEEE. The CDR3 spells CASSLDPGDDAFF. CDR3 coding DNA: TGTGCCAGCAGCCTTGACCCTGGGGACGACGCTTTCTTT.

Only a few counts were recorded for this clonotype. J is TRBJ1-1 and V is TRBV4-1; D unclear. The germline CDR1 and CDR2 sequences are MGHRA and YSYEKL. Trimming shortened V by 0 bases and J by 0 bases, and 5 bases separated the two germline ends. CDR3 length: 14 residues. The CDR3 here is CASSQEGLNTEAFF. The CDR3 nucleotides read TGCGCCAGCAGCCAAGAAGGGTTGAACACTGAAGCTTTCTTT.

This clonotype was found a few times. The CDR3 loop is CASSPGLAGDLSYEQYF. CDR3 coding DNA: TGTGCCAGCAGCCCCGGACTAGCGGGAGATCTGTCCTACGAGCAGTACTTC. This sequence joins TRBV11-1 and TRBJ2-7; 13 bases agree with TRBD2. V dropped 5 bases and J dropped 1; count of bases not matched to a gene: 8. From germline, CDR1 is SGHAT and CDR2 FQDESV (reference sequence). The CDR3 spans 17 residues.

The chain employs TRBV5-5 and TRBJ1-2; D possibly corresponds to TRBD1 (6 bases). This CDR3 is built from 14 residues. The V gene's germline CDR1 is SGHKS and CDR2 YYEKEE (reference sequence). Deletions cut 4 bases from V and 1 base from J, with 11 bases between. The CDR3 reads CASSQDSLNYGYTF. The CDR3, as DNA: TGTGCCAGCAGCCAGGACAGCCTTAACTATGGCTACACCTTC. Based on the CDR3 plus reference TRBV5-5 and TRBJ1-2, the full variable domain is DAGVTQSPTHLIKTRGQQVTLRCSPISGHKSVSWYQQVLGQGPQFIFQYYEKEERGRGNFPDRFSARQFPNYSSELNVNALLLGDSALYLCASSQDSLNYGYTFGSGTRLTVV.